This T cell receptor (beta chain) was found in a study of tumor-infiltrating lymphocytes in primary liver carcinoma. Study information: The patients included men and women who were aged 30 to 69 years.

Synthesis of TCR beta cDNA was carried out from approximately 0.55 ug total RNA with a constant-region primer. Construction of TCR beta libraries relied on three successive nested multiplex PCR rounds employing slightly modified ARM-PCR. Each of the first two PCR rounds ran approximately 10 cycles with TRBV1-TRBV30 forward and C-beta reverse primers. TCRdb redid the calling of the multiplex PCR reads with MiXCR, one entry per CDR3 protein. This table has about 180,000 distinct CDR3 sequences, 50% to 75% appearing once. Germline DNA was also extracted, and blood RNA was taken from unsorted whole blood. On this clonotype: The germline gene is not matched at one end of the junction; a read error may be the cause.

Germline V gives CDR1 LGHNT, CDR2 FRNRAP. This CDR3 comprises 15 residues. This chain links TRBV12-5 with TRBJ2-1, with a weak D call TRBD1 (5 bases). Source material: peripheral blood. This receptor was obtained from a man aged 35 to 55 with primary liver carcinoma and hepatitis B virus infection. The DNA of the CDR3 is TGTGCTAGTTGTTCATCCCTTCAGGGTTACAATGAACAGTTCTTC. It encodes CASCSSLQGYNEQFF.